There are a few counts of the clone carrying this T cell receptor beta chain. The antigen is not known. This specimen comes from a study of T cell repertoires in cytomegalovirus infection. About the study: Based on public TCR beta signatures, there were indications of CMV infection and of a matching HLA type.

Germline values: CDR1 SGHRS, CDR2 YFSETQ. The CDR3 has 15 residues. V lost 4 bases and J lost 3; bases outside the gene matches: 4. One entry per CDR3 protein results from TCRdb running MiXCR on the reads. The sample yields hundreds of thousands of distinct CDR3 sequences, less than 25% seen once. Whole-study findings and limits: Accumulated public TCR beta family frequency recognized individuals carrying CMV together with the relevant HLA. The ex vivo response was dominated by HLA-C-restricted CMV-specific TCR beta clonotypes.

The V gene is TRBV5-1, the J gene TRBJ2-1, with 10 bases identical to TRBD2. The sequencing input was CD8+ T cells from PBMCs. The receptor was derived from a human donor in good health (CMV status not recorded). Some clones in this sample may be carry-over from other donors' samples. The CDR3 bases are TGCGCCAGCAGCCAAGCGGGGGGGGTCTACAATGAGCAGTTCTTC. Its translation: CASSQAGGVYNEQFF.